The clone carrying this T cell receptor beta chain was seen a handful of times. Its antigen is currently unknown. A TCRbeta library incorporating unique molecular identifiers was prepared. TCRdb re-analysed the PCR reads in MiXCR, keeping a single row per CDR3 protein. The sample has 450,000 to 550,000 distinct CDR3 sequences, roughly 10% seen once. The sample belongs to a study of T-cell reconstitution after alpha-beta-depleted transplantation in children. Study conclusions and caveats: One year post-transplant, T-cell counts and diversity were largely derived from T cells produced anew. The high TCRbeta diversity at day 60 in some patients came from surviving recipient T cells and thymic progenitors. About two months after transplant, alpha-beta T cells reportedly came from several hundred expanded graft clones.

The germline V gene encodes CDR1 MDHEN and CDR2 SYDVKM. CDR3 size: 15 residues. V was clipped by 6 bases and J by 4 bases, with 16 bases between them. The V gene is TRBV28, the J gene TRBJ1-3; D not certain. This receptor was identified in a female patient aged 2 to 10 who had a stem cell transplant for aplastic anemia, so the T cells may come from the graft donor. The sample in question was PBMCs, mostly from graft donor cells, obtained 180 days after TCRalphabeta/CD19-depleted stem cell transplant. The CDR3 nucleotides are TGTGCCAGCAGGCAATCGAGGGTATGGGGAAACACCATATATTTT. Translation: CASRQSRVWGNTIYF. The full variable domain, rest sourced from reference TRBV28 and TRBJ1-3, is DVKVTQSSRYLVKRTGEKVFLECVQDMDHENMFWYRQDPGLGLRLIYFSYDVKMKEKGDIPEGYSVSREKKERFSLILESASTNQTSMYLCASRQSRVWGNTIYFGEGSWLTVV.